This T cell receptor (beta chain) was observed in a study of shared clonotypes between healthy human individuals. Study details: Per-donor plates numbered three CD4 naive, three CD4 memory, two CD8 naive and one CD8 memory.

Whole-study findings and limits: Sorted-subset samples were not fully sequenced, rarefaction indicated. Larger estimated richness was generally seen in naive subsets than in memory subsets.

Naive CD8 populations comprised CD45RO-negative cells positively selected for CCR7, excluding terminally differentiated effector memory CD45RA+ cells. About this clone: Its antigen remains unknown.

Germline lookup yields CDR1 LNHNV and CDR2 YYDKDF (reference sequence). The CDR3 sequence is 15 residues long. The V segment lost 5 bases and the J segment 1 base; nucleotides outside the gene matches: 2. As processed by the authors: Filtering differed because ImmunoSEQ produced junction-only sequences that carried no quality scores. Sequenced by immunoSEQ multiplex PCR; TCRdb stores in-frame clones only, minus some. V and J calls and clone size are as listed in that table; D and trimming were resolved from the DNA. The top ten hold approximately 1% of the sample, which has some 1,900,000 clones, approximately 95% seen once.

The genes are TRBV15 and TRBJ2-1; 10 positions match TRBD2. The origin of this receptor is a man between 18 and 29 years old in good health. The source material was naive CD8+ T cells sorted from blood. The DNA for the CDR3 is TGTGCCACCAGCGAGCGGGGGGGATCCTACAATGAGCAGTTCTTC. It translates to CATSERGGSYNEQFF.